This TCR beta chain was sequenced during a study of T cell clusters in autoimmune cytopenias. On the study more broadly: TRB sequencing had a median 51,575 reads and roughly 2,400 distinct clonotypes per sample. Findings and limits, study-wide: TRB repertoire shifts in secondary cytopenia and chronic lymphocytic leukemia mostly reflected lymphoma, not autoimmunity. No experiment has yet validated the function of the T cell clusters defined in silico. Clustering suggested that physiological T cell clusters were missing in primary autoimmune cytopenia patients.

For this clonotype: As yet, its antigen is unknown.

One tube held mixed TRB-A and TRB-B primer pools for touch-down PCR. From its re-call of the multiplex PCR reads, TCRdb lists each CDR3 protein once, without DNA. This sample's table has about 7,200 distinct CDR3 sequences. TRB amplification used 250 ng of peripheral blood genomic DNA. The CDR3 contains 17 residues. Germline CDR1 and CDR2: SGHDT and YYEEEE. The gene calls are TRBV5-6 and TRBJ2-7; TCRdb's assignment of TRBD1 cannot be checked, as there is no DNA. The sequence came from a human donor with an autoimmune cytopenia or autoimmune hepatitis (not recorded which). Sequenced input: peripheral blood. CDR3 loop: CASSLGSGGQGATEQYF. The full variable domain, in which reference TRBV5-6 and TRBJ2-7 provide the parts outside the CDR3, is DAGVTQSPTHLIKTRGQQVTLRCSPKSGHDTVSWYQQALGQGPQFIFQYYEEEERQRGNFPDRFSGHQFPNYSSELNVNALLLGDSALYLCASSLGSGGQGATEQYFGPGTRLTVT.